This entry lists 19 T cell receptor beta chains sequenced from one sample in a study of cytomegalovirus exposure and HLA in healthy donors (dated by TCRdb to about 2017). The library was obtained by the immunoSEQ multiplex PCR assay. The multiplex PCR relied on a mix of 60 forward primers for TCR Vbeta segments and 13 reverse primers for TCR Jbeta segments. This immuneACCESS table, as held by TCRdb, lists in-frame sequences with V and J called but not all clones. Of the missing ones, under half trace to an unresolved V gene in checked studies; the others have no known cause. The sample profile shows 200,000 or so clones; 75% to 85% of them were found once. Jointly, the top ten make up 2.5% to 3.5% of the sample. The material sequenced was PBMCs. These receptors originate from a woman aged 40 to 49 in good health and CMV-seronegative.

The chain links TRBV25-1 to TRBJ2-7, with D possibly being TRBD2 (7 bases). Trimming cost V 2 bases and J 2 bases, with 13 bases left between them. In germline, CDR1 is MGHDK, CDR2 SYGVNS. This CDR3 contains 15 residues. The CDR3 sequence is CASSEPQGGAYEQYF. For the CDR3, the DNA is TGTGCCAGCAGTGAACCTCAAGGGGGGGCCTACGAGCAGTACTTC.

CDR3 amino acids: CASSPTGGPNQPQHF. The CDR3 DNA sequence: TGTGCCAGCAGTCCTACAGGGGGCCCGAATCAGCCCCAGCATTTT. V and J are TRBV6-4 and TRBJ1-5; 9 nucleotides line up with TRBD1. CDR1 and CDR2 from the germline V gene are MRHNA and SNTAGT. CDR3 length: 15 amino acids. V trimming: 5 bases; J trimming: 4 bases; junction bases outside the gene matches: 6.

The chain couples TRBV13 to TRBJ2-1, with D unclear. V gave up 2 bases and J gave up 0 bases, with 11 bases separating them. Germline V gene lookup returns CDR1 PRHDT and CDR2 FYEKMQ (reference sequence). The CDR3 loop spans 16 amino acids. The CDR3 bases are TGTGCCAGCAGCTTAAAAGCGCGAAGCTCCTACAATGAGCAGTTCTTC. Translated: CASSLKARSSYNEQFF.

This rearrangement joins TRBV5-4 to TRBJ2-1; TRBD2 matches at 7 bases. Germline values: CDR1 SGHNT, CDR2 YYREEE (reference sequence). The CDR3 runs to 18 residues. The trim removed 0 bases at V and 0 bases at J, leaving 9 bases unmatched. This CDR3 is CASSLDPGLHSSYNEQFF. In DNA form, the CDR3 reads TGTGCCAGCAGCTTGGATCCGGGACTACACAGCTCCTACAATGAGCAGTTCTTC.

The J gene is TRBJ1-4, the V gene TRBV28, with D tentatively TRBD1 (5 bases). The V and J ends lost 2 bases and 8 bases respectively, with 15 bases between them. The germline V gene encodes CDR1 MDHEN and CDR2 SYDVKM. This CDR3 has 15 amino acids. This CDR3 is CASSLQGRPSEKLFF. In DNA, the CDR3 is TGTGCCAGCAGTTTACAGGGTCGGCCCTCGGAAAAACTGTTTTTT.

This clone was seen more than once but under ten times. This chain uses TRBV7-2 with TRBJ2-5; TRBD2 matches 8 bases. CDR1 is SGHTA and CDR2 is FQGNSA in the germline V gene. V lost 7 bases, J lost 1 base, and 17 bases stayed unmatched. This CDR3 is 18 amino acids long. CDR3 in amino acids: CASTRESGSRPFQETQYF. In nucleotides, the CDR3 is TGTGCCAGCACCCGGGAGAGCGGGAGCAGACCTTTCCAAGAGACCCAGTACTTC.

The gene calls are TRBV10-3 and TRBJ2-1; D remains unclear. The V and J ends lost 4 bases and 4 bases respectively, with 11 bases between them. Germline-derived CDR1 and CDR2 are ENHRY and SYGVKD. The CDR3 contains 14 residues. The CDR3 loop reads CAISGSENYNEQFF. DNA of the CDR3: TGTGCCATCAGTGGCAGTGAAAATTACAATGAGCAGTTCTTC.

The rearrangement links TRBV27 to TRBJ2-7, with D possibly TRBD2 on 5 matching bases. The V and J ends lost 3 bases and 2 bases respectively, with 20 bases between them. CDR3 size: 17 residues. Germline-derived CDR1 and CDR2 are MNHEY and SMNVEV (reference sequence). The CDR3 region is CASSLGRYGGPAYEQYF. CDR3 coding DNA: TGTGCCAGCAGTTTGGGGAGATATGGCGGCCCCGCCTACGAGCAGTACTTC.

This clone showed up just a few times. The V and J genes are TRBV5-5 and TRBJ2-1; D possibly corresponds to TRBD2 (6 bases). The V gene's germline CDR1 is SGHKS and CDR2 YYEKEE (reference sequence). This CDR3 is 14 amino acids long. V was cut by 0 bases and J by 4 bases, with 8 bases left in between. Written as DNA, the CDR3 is TGTGCCAGCAGCTTGGGGGACTTGTACAATGAGCAGTTCTTC. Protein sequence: CASSLGDLYNEQFF.

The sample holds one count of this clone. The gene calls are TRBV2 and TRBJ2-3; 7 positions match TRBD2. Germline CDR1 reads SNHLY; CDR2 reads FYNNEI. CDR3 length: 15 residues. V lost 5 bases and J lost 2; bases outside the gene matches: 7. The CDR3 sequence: CASSLTSVNTDTQYF. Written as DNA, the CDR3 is TGTGCCAGCAGTCTTACTAGCGTGAACACAGATACGCAGTATTTT. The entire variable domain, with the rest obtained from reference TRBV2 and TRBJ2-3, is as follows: EPEVTQTPSHQVTQMGQEVILRCVPISNHLYFYWYRQILGQKVEFLVSFYNNEISEKSEIFDDQFSVERPDGSNFTLKIRSTKLEDSAMYFCASSLTSVNTDTQYFGPGTRLTVL.

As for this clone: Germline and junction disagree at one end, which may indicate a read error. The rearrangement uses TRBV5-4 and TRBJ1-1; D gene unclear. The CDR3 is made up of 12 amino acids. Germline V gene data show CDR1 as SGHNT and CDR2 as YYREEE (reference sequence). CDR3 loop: CASSLGATEASF. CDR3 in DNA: TGTGCCAGCAGCTTGGGCGCAACTGAAGCTTCCTTT.

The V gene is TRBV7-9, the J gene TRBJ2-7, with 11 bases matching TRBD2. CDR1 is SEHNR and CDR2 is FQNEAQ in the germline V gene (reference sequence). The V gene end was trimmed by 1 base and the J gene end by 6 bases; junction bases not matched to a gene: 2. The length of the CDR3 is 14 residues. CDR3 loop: CASSLGLAGREQYF. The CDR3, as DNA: TGTGCCAGCAGCTTAGGACTAGCGGGACGCGAGCAGTACTTC.

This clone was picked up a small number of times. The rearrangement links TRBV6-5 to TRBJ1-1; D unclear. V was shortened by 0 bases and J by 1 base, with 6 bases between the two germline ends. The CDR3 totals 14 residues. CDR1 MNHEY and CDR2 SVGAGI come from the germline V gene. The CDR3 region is CASSYSAENTEAFF. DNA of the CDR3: TGTGCCAGCAGTTACTCGGCGGAGAACACTGAAGCTTTCTTT.

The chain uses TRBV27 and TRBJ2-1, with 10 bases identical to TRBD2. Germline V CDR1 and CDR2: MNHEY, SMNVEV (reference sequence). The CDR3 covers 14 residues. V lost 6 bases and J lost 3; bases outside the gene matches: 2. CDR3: CASRLAGNYNEQFF. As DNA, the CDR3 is TGTGCCAGCAGACTAGCGGGAAACTACAATGAGCAGTTCTTC.

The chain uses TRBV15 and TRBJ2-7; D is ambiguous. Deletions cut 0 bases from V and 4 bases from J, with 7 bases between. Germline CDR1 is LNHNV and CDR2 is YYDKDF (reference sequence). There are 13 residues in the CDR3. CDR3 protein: CATSRDAQYEQYF. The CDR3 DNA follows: TGTGCCACCAGCAGAGATGCTCAGTACGAGCAGTACTTC.

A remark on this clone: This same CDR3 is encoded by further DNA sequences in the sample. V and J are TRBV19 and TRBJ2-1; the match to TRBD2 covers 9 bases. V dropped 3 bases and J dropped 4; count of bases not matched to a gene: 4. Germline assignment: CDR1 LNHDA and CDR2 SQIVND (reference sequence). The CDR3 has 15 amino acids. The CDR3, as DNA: TGTGCCAGTAGTATGAGACTAGCGGCTTACAATGAGCAGTTCTTC. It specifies CASSMRLAAYNEQFF.

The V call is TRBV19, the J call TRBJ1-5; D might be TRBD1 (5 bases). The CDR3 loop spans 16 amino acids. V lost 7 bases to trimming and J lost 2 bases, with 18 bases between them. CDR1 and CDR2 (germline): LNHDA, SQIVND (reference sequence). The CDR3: CASNPGRVEGNQPQHF. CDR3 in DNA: TGTGCCAGTAACCCTGGCAGGGTTGAGGGCAATCAGCCCCAGCATTTT.

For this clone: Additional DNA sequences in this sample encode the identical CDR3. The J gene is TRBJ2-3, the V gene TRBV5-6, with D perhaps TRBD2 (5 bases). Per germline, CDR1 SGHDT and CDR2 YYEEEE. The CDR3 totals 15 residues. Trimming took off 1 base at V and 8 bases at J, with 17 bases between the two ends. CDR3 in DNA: TGTGCCAGCAGCTTGAGGAGCGGTTCCGGCAGTACGCAGTATTTT. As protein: CASSLRSGSGSTQYF.

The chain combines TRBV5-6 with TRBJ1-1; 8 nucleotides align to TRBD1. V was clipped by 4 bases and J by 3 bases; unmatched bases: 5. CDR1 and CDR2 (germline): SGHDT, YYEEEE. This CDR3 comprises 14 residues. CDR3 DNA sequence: TGTGCCAGCAGCGAAGACAGGGGTTACACTGAAGCTTTCTTT. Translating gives CASSEDRGYTEAFF.